Below are 22 T cell receptor beta chains sequenced from a single sample in a study of blood T cell repertoires in COVID-19. Here immunoSEQ multiplex PCR was the method, and the copy in TCRdb shows in-frame clones only, minus some. The table shows about 200,000 clones, with roughly 81% occurring only once. The sequenced material came from peripheral blood. The receptor set was obtained from a woman in her seventies with active or convalescent COVID-19.

V usage is TRBV28 and J usage is TRBJ2-1; 9 bases are shared with TRBD2. Trimming took 10 bases from V and 3 from J; bases not matched to a gene: 7. Germline V lookup: CDR1 MDHEN, CDR2 SYDVKM. CDR3 size: 14 residues. The CDR3 nucleotides are TGTGCCACCCTCATAGCGGGAGACTACAATGAGCAGTTCTTC. Protein sequence: CATLIAGDYNEQFF.

The V gene is TRBV11-2, the J gene TRBJ2-7; tentatively, D is TRBD1 (5 bases). In germline, CDR1 is SGHAT, CDR2 FQNNGV. Trimming stripped 3 bases from V and 3 bases from J, with 9 bases between. The CDR3 is made up of 13 amino acids. Written as DNA, the CDR3 is TGTGCCAGCAGCTTCCACCAGGGCTACGAGCAGTACTTC. Its translation: CASSFHQGYEQYF.

The rearrangement links TRBV6-6 to TRBJ2-3; maybe TRBD1 (6 bases). From germline, CDR1 is MNHNY and CDR2 SVGAGI (reference sequence). The CDR3 covers 16 residues. V lost 0 bases to trimming and J lost 6 bases, with 16 bases between them. CDR3 sequence reads: CASSYSRDSRGDTQYF. CDR3 DNA sequence: TGTGCCAGCAGTTACTCGAGGGATTCTAGGGGGGATACGCAGTATTTT.

J is TRBJ2-7 and V is TRBV19; 11 bases map to TRBD2. The junction had 1 base not matched to a gene; V was cut back by 1 base and J by 2 bases. Looked up from germline, CDR1 is LNHDA and CDR2 is SQIVND (reference sequence). There are 15 residues in the CDR3. CDR3 residues: CASSIGLAGTYEQYF. As DNA, the CDR3 is TGTGCCAGTAGTATAGGACTAGCGGGAACCTACGAGCAGTACTTC.

This clone was picked up one time. This rearrangement joins TRBV6-6 to TRBJ2-5; 11 nucleotides agree with TRBD2. The germline V gene has CDR1 MNHNY and CDR2 SVGAGI (reference sequence). There are 17 residues in the CDR3. Trimming cost V 5 bases and J 7 bases; bases outside gene matches: 15. The CDR3 sequence is CASSPRLAGSIGGTQYF. Here the CDR3 DNA reads TGTGCCAGCAGTCCGAGACTAGCGGGATCCATAGGGGGGACCCAGTACTTC.

The rearrangement links TRBV5-1 to TRBJ2-5; 13 bases match TRBD2. V lost 4 bases and J lost 4; bases outside the gene matches: 7. In germline, CDR1 is SGHRS, CDR2 YFSETQ. The CDR3 loop spans 16 amino acids. The CDR3 loop is CASSPGLAGEGETQYF. The DNA of the CDR3 is TGCGCCAGCAGCCCCGGACTAGCGGGAGAGGGAGAGACCCAGTACTTC.

The rearrangement uses TRBV6-1 and TRBJ2-2; D not certain. Germline CDR1 and CDR2: MNHNS and SASEGT. Trimming removed 5 bases at V and 1 base at J, with 8 bases between. The CDR3 runs to 14 residues. CDR3 residues: CASSPTLNTGELFF. CDR3 nucleotide sequence: TGTGCCAGCAGTCCTACTCTGAACACCGGGGAGCTGTTTTTT.

J is TRBJ1-4 and V is TRBV25-1; possibly TRBD1 for D (6 bases). V lost 3 bases to trimming and J lost 6 bases, with 14 bases between them. The CDR3 totals 15 residues. In germline, CDR1 is MGHDK, CDR2 SYGVNS. CDR3 in amino acids: CASSDLDPGDEKLFF. The CDR3 nucleotides are TGTGCCAGCAGTGATTTGGATCCAGGGGATGAAAAACTGTTTTTT. Together with reference TRBV25-1 and TRBJ1-4, the CDR3 gives the full variable domain: EADIYQTPRYLVIGTGKKITLECSQTMGHDKMYWYQQDPGMELHLIHYSYGVNSTEKGDLSSESTVSRIRTEHFPLTLESARPSHTSQYLCASSDLDPGDEKLFFGSGTQLSVL.

This rearrangement joins TRBV7-3 to TRBJ2-5, with D perhaps matching TRBD2 (6 bases). This CDR3 comprises 16 residues. The germline V gene has CDR1 SGHTA and CDR2 FQGTGA. V dropped 4 bases and J dropped 4 bases, with 19 bases sitting between them. CDR3 sequence: CASSSPGSSGIETQYF. For the CDR3, the DNA is TGTGCCAGCAGCTCCCCGGGTAGTAGCGGTATAGAGACCCAGTACTTC. The variable domain in full, with the rest retrieved from reference TRBV7-3 and TRBJ2-5, is GAGVSQTPSNKVTEKGKYVELRCDPISGHTALYWYRQSLGQGPEFLIYFQGTGAADDSGLPNDRFFAVRPEGSVSTLKIQRTERGDSAVYLCASSSPGSSGIETQYFGPGTRLLVL.

J is TRBJ1-3 and V is TRBV30; no definite D call. CDR1 and CDR2 from the germline V gene are GTSNPN and SVGIG (reference sequence). The CDR3 consists of 14 residues. V gave up 0 bases and J gave up 7 bases, with 13 bases separating them. The CDR3 region has the DNA TGTGCCTGGAGTGTTTTGGCGGGAAGGAACACCATATATTTT. It translates to CAWSVLAGRNTIYF.

The rearrangement uses TRBV5-6 and TRBJ1-3; TRBD1 is a possible D gene (5 bases). The CDR3 spans 16 residues. Germline V CDR1 and CDR2: SGHDT, YYEEEE. The ends were cut back, 3 bases at V and 0 bases at J, with 13 bases in the middle. CDR3 protein: CASSSVTGPSGNTIYF. CDR3 DNA sequence: TGTGCCAGCAGCTCAGTAACAGGCCCCTCTGGAAACACCATATATTTT.

J is TRBJ2-1 and V is TRBV7-2; D gene uncertain. Germline CDR1 reads SGHTA; CDR2 reads FQGNSA. The V and J ends lost 1 base and 5 bases respectively, with 18 bases between them. The CDR3 has 17 residues. The CDR3 nucleotides are TGTGCCAGCAGCTTAGGGTTCAGGCATAACCCGAACAATGAGCAGTTCTTC. Its protein product is CASSLGFRHNPNNEQFF.

Here the CDR3 DNA reads TGTGCCAGCACCCCGGACAGGGGGCGAAGCAATCAGCCCCAGCATTTT. It specifies CASTPDRGRSNQPQHF. This chain connects TRBV28 to TRBJ1-5; TRBD1 matches 11 bases. V shed 7 bases and J 1 base; nucleotides not matched to a gene: 6. This CDR3 spans 16 amino acids. Germline V gene data show CDR1 as MDHEN and CDR2 as SYDVKM.

This rearrangement joins TRBV27 to TRBJ1-1, with D maybe TRBD1 (5 bases). CDR3 length equals 14 residues. Trimming removed 6 bases at V and 1 base at J, with 12 bases between. Germline V lookup: CDR1 MNHEY, CDR2 SMNVEV (reference sequence). DNA of the CDR3: TGTGCCAGCAGGGCGTACGGACAGAACACTGAAGCTTTCTTT. This gives the protein CASRAYGQNTEAFF.

The chain couples TRBV2 to TRBJ2-5, with D maybe TRBD1 (6 bases). Trimming pared 6 bases from V and 6 bases from J, leaving 23 bases between. The CDR3 consists of 16 residues. Germline-derived CDR1 and CDR2 are SNHLY and FYNNEI. The CDR3 DNA follows: TGTGCCAGCAGCCGCACTTCAGGGGCCCTCGGAAAGACCCAGTACTTC. Translation: CASSRTSGALGKTQYF. Variable domain in full (rest from reference TRBV2 and TRBJ2-5): EPEVTQTPSHQVTQMGQEVILRCVPISNHLYFYWYRQILGQKVEFLVSFYNNEISEKSEIFDDQFSVERPDGSNFTLKIRSTKLEDSAMYFCASSRTSGALGKTQYFGPGTRLLVL.

V and J are TRBV6-6 and TRBJ1-2; no clear D. The V and J ends lost 4 bases and 2 bases respectively, with 11 bases between them. The CDR3 runs 14 residues. The germline V gene has CDR1 MNHNY and CDR2 SVGAGI (reference sequence). The CDR3 is CASSSLRSNYGYTF. In DNA, the CDR3 is TGTGCCAGCAGTTCCCTAAGATCCAACTATGGCTACACCTTC.

The chain recombines TRBV7-2 with TRBJ2-2; D is unresolved. Germline V CDR1 and CDR2: SGHTA, FQGNSA. The V gene lost 5 bases and the J gene lost 4 bases, with 8 bases spanning the gap. This CDR3 contains 13 residues. CDR3 DNA sequence: TGTGCCAGCAGCGCCACTATCACCGGGGAGCTGTTTTTT. Translating gives CASSATITGELFF.

The chain's CDR3 is CASSLRRGESYEQYF. CDR3 DNA sequence: TGTGCCAGCAGTCTCCGCAGGGGCGAATCCTACGAGCAGTACTTC. V gene TRBV5-4 combines with J gene TRBJ2-7; D may be TRBD1 (6 bases). CDR1 SGHNT and CDR2 YYREEE come from the germline V gene (reference sequence). V lost 5 bases and J lost 1, with 16 bases in between. The CDR3 has 15 amino acids.

V usage is TRBV7-9 and J usage is TRBJ2-7; D is perhaps TRBD1 (5 bases). CDR1 is SEHNR and CDR2 is FQNEAQ in the germline V gene (reference sequence). CDR3 size: 13 residues. The V gene lost 2 bases and the J gene lost 2 bases, with 7 bases spanning the gap. In DNA, the CDR3 is TGTGCCAGCAGCTTAACAGGACCCTACGAGCAGTACTTC. This gives the protein CASSLTGPYEQYF.

This chain links TRBV7-2 with TRBJ1-2, with D unclear. Germline assignment: CDR1 SGHTA and CDR2 FQGNSA. V was pared by 3 bases and J by 4 bases, with 9 bases between. The CDR3 contains 13 residues. In DNA, the CDR3 is TGTGCCAGCAGCTTTTCCATGTCCTATGGCTACACCTTC. Encoded protein: CASSFSMSYGYTF. Using reference TRBV7-2 and TRBJ1-2 for the parts outside the CDR3, the full variable domain is GAGVSQSPSNKVTEKGKDVELRCDPISGHTALYWYRQSLGQGLEFLIYFQGNSAPDKSGLPSDRFSAERTGGSVSTLTIQRTQQEDSAVYLCASSFSMSYGYTFGSGTRLTVV.

The chain carries TRBV21-1 and TRBJ2-3; TRBD2, the table's D call, was not compared with the DNA. TRBV21-1 is flagged as a pseudogene. The CDR3 contains 17 residues. Here the CDR3 DNA reads TGTGCCAGCAGCAAAGTCTTGGCAGGGACTTGCACAGATACGCAGTATTTT. Translating it yields CASSKVLAGTCTDTQYF.

The V call is TRBV27, the J call TRBJ2-4; 7 bases map to TRBD1. The ends lost 8 bases at V and 0 bases at J; junction bases unmatched: 13. The CDR3 extends over 17 amino acids. From germline, CDR1 is MNHEY and CDR2 SMNVEV (reference sequence). The CDR3 protein is CASRDRHTTLAKNIQYF. The CDR3 nucleotides read TGTGCCAGCCGGGACAGACATACCACTCTAGCCAAAAACATTCAGTACTTC.